This TCR beta chain was sequenced in a study of T cell responses to AZD1222 COVID-19 vaccine. Repertoires were generated with immunoSEQ multiplex PCR, while TCRdb's copy carries only in-frame clones and drops some. The sample shows roughly 180,000 clones, approximately 92% of them seen only once. The CDR3 is made up of 14 amino acids. Germline CDR1 reads SGHRS; CDR2 reads YFSETQ. V was clipped by 6 bases and J by 0 bases, with 12 bases between them. The sequences come from peripheral blood, collected 28 days after the second dose of the MenACWY control vaccine. This chain links TRBV5-1 with TRBJ1-1, with D maybe TRBD1 (6 bases). This receptor was obtained from an adult who received the MenACWY meningococcal vaccine as a control. CDR3 coding DNA: TGCGCCAGCATGACAGGTGACATGAACACTGAAGCTTTCTTT. This codes for CASMTGDMNTEAFF.